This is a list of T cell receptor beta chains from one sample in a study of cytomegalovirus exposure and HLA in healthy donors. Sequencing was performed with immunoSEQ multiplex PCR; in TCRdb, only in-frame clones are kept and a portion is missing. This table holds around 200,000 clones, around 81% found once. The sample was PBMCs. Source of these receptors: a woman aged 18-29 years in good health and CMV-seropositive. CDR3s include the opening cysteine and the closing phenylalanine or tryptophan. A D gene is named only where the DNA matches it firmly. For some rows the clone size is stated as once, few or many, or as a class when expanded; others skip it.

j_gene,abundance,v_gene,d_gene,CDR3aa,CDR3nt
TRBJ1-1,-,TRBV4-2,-,CASSQDLILGANTEAFF,TGTGCCAGCAGCCAAGATCTTATTTTGGGGGCGAACACTGAAGCTTTCTTT
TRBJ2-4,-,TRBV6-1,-,CASSRQERDIQYF,TGTGCCAGCAGCCGACAGGAGAGGGACATTCAGTACTTC
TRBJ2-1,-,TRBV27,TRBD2,CASSFYSGGNGEQFF,TGTGCCAGCAGTTTTTATAGCGGGGGAAACGGTGAGCAGTTCTTC
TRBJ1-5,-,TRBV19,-,CASSIGAGGPQHF,TGTGCCAGTAGTATAGGGGCCGGGGGGCCCCAGCATTTT
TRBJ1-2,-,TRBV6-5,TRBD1,CASGDRGFYGYTF,TGTGCCTCCGGGGACAGGGGCTTCTATGGCTACACCTTC
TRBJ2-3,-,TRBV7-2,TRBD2,CASSRTTGGPYTQYF,TGTGCCAGCAGCCGTACGACGGGGGGGCCGTATACGCAGTATTTT
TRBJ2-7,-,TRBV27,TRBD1,CASSPRTGVAYEQYF,TGTGCCAGCAGTCCAAGGACAGGGGTGGCCTACGAGCAGTACTTC
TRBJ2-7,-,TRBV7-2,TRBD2,CASSRGGSTYEQYF,TGTGCCAGCAGCCGCGGGGGGTCGACCTACGAGCAGTACTTC
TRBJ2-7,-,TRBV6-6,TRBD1,CASTTPGQGYEQYF,TGTGCCAGCACCACCCCGGGACAGGGATACGAGCAGTACTTC
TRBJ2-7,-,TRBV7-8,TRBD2,CASSLEAGGIDEQYF,TGTGCCAGCAGCTTAGAAGCGGGGGGTATAGACGAGCAGTACTTC
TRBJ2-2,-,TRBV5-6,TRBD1,CASSLALGQAANTGELFF,TGTGCCAGCAGCTTGGCTCTTGGACAGGCTGCGAACACCGGGGAGCTGTTTTTT
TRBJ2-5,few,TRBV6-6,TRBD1,CASNTRGLETQYF,TGTGCCAGCAACACCAGGGGGCTGGAGACCCAGTACTTC
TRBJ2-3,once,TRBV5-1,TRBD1,CASSPDRGADTQYF,TGCGCCAGCAGCCCGGACAGGGGCGCCGATACGCAGTATTTT
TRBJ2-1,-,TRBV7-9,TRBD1,CASSFTGGAQFF,TGTGCCAGCAGCTTTACAGGGGGCGCGCAGTTCTTC
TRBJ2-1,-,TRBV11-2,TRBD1,CASSLRAGGNEQFF,TGTGCCAGCAGCCTCCGGGCAGGGGGCAATGAGCAGTTCTTC
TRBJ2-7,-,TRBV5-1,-,CASSLVGLNYEQYF,TGCGCCAGCAGCTTGGTGGGACTTAACTACGAGCAGTACTTC
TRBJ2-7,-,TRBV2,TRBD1,CASMGDSPEQYF,TGTGCCAGCATGGGGGACAGTCCGGAGCAGTACTTC
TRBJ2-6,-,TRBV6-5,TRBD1,CASETGTGANVLTF,TGTGCCAGCGAGACAGGGACTGGGGCCAACGTCCTGACTTTC
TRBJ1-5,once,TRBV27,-,CASSPLSGNQPQHF,TGTGCCAGCAGTCCCCTGTCTGGCAATCAGCCCCAGCATTTT
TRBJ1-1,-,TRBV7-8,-,CASSQTPSGIEAFF,TGTGCCAGCAGTCAAACCCCCTCGGGTATTGAAGCTTTCTTT
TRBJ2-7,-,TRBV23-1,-,CASRGALEASYEQYF,TGCGCCAGCAGGGGGGCGTTGGAGGCGTCCTACGAGCAGTACTTC
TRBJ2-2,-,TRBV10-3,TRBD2,CAIIGERGDNTGELFF,TGTGCCATCATTGGCGAGCGGGGGGACAACACCGGGGAGCTGTTTTTT
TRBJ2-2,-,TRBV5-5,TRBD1,CASSLDRGGTGELFF,TGTGCCAGCAGCTTAGACAGGGGGGGCACCGGGGAGCTGTTTTTT
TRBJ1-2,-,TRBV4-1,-,CASSQEVGGANYGYTF,TGCGCCAGCAGCCAAGAGGTCGGGGGGGCCAACTATGGCTACACCTTC
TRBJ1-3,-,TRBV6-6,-,CASSTPGNTGNTIYF,TGTGCCAGCAGTACCCCGGGGAACACTGGAAACACCATATATTTT
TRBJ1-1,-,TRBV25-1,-,CASRQGNTEAFF,TGTGCCAGCAGACAGGGGAACACTGAAGCTTTCTTT
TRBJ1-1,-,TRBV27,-,CASSLTTVFGTEAFF,TGTGCCAGCAGTCTAACGACAGTGTTTGGCACTGAAGCTTTCTTT
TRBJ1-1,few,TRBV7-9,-,CASSSQGPEAFF,TGTGCCAGCAGCTCGCAGGGCCCTGAAGCTTTCTTT
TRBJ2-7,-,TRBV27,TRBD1,CASSSPWAGGKYEQYF,TGTGCCAGCAGTTCCCCATGGGCAGGGGGCAAATACGAGCAGTACTTC
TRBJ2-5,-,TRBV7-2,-,CASSSPLETQYF,TGTGCCAGCAGCTCCCCCCTGGAGACCCAGTACTTC
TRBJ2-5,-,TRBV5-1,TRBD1,CASSLGGTAKETQYF,TGCGCCAGCAGCTTGGGTGGGACAGCTAAAGAGACCCAGTACTTC
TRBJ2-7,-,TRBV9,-,CASSDGNEQYF,TGTGCCAGCAGCGACGGGAACGAGCAGTACTTC
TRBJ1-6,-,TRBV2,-,CASSDGQGRSPLHF,TGTGCCAGCAGTGACGGGCAGGGGAGATCACCCCTCCACTTT
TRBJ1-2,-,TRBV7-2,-,CASSPQYRVSGYTF,TGTGCCAGCAGCCCCCAGTACAGGGTCTCCGGCTACACCTTC
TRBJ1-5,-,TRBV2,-,CASSGGGQHLGPQHF,TGTGCCAGCAGTGGGGGAGGTCAGCATCTTGGGCCCCAGCATTTT
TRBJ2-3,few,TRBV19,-,CASTNTRAQYF,TGTGCCAGTACCAACACCAGGGCGCAGTATTTT
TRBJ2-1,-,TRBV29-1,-,CSVDRNNEQFF,TGCAGCGTTGACAGAAACAATGAGCAGTTCTTC
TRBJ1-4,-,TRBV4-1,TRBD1,CASSQDLGQGAEKLFF,TGCGCCAGCAGCCAAGATTTGGGACAGGGGGCTGAAAAACTGTTTTTT
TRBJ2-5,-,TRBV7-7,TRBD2,CASSPETSLETQYF,TGTGCCAGCAGCCCCGAGACTAGCTTGGAGACCCAGTACTTC
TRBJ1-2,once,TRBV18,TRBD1,CASSPPPGGYYGYTF,TGTGCCAGCTCACCACCCCCAGGGGGCTACTATGGCTACACCTTC
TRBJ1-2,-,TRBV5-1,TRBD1,CASSSGTGQANGYTF,TGCGCCAGCAGCTCCGGGACAGGGCAGGCAAATGGCTACACCTTC
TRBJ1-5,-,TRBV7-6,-,CASSPAGGNQPQHF,TGTGCCAGCAGCCCCGCGGGTGGCAATCAGCCCCAGCATTTT
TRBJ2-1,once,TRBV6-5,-,CASSYLPPGSYNEQFF,TGTGCCAGCAGTTATCTCCCCCCAGGATCGTACAATGAGCAGTTCTTC
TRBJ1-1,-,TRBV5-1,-,CASSSGRRVVNTEAFF,TGCGCCAGCAGCTCCGGCCGGCGGGTCGTGAACACTGAAGCTTTCTTT
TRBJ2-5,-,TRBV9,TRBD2,CASSVEGFGRGQETQYF,TGTGCCAGCAGCGTAGAGGGATTTGGGCGGGGGCAAGAGACCCAGTACTTC
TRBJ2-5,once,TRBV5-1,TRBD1,CASSGGQIQETQYF,TGCGCCAGCAGCGGGGGACAGATCCAAGAGACCCAGTACTTC